The 24 T cell receptor beta chains listed next were all sequenced from one sample in a study of beta chain features in type 1 diabetes. General study results and limits: Shorter TCRB CDR3s, moderately but significantly so, marked every one of the four CD4+ subsets in Type 1 diabetes patients.

The isolated RNA, all of it, was reverse transcribed, so expressed TCRB transcripts were what got sequenced. Generated by immunoSEQ multiplex PCR, the TCRdb table keeps only in-frame clones and is missing some. This sample has more than 300,000 clones, with roughly a tenth found just once. The antigens of these receptors remain unknown. The sample comprised central memory CD4+ T cells from blood. The source is a man aged 25 to 40 with type 1 diabetes.

The chain carries TRBV2 and TRBJ2-5; perhaps TRBD2 as D (7 bases). Trimming took off 9 bases at V and 5 bases at J, with 16 bases between the two ends. The CDR3 has 13 amino acids. CDR1 is SNHLY, CDR2 FYNNEI, per germline. CDR3 bases: TGTGCCAGTGGGGGGGACACGACGGAGACCCAGTACTTC. Protein: CASGGDTTETQYF.

The chain has TRBV30 and TRBJ1-4; D unresolved. From germline, CDR1 is GTSNPN and CDR2 SVGIG (reference sequence). Trimming removed 2 bases from V and 13 bases from J, with 14 bases in between. The CDR3 length is 12 residues. CDR3: CAWSRGMEGLFF. CDR3 nucleotides: TGTGCCTGGAGTCGTGGTATGGAGGGACTGTTTTTT.

The J gene is TRBJ2-5, the V gene TRBV5-4; 10 bases match TRBD1. CDR1 is SGHNT and CDR2 is YYREEE in the germline V gene (reference sequence). The CDR3 consists of 15 residues. Unmatched junction bases numbered 8, after V lost 4 bases and J lost 5 bases. The CDR3 nucleotides are TGTGCCAGCAGCCCCGGGACAGGGGTTATGGAGACCCAGTACTTC. This encodes CASSPGTGVMETQYF.

This chain links TRBV7-8 with TRBJ2-3; D is unclear. The germline gives CDR1 SGHVS, CDR2 FQNEAQ. Trimming took off 1 base at V and 3 bases at J, with 14 bases between the two ends. The length of the CDR3 is 16 residues. The CDR3 loop reads CASSLVLGSLTDTQYF. The DNA of the CDR3 is TGTGCCAGCAGCTTAGTTCTTGGGTCCCTAACAGATACGCAGTATTTT. The whole variable domain, filled in from reference TRBV7-8 and TRBJ2-3, reads GAGVSQSPRYKVAKRGQDVALRCDPISGHVSLFWYQQALGQGPEFLTYFQNEAQLDKSGLPSDRFFAERPEGSVSTLKIQRTQQEDSAVYLCASSLVLGSLTDTQYFGPGTRLTVL.

There are a few counts of this clone. The rearrangement links TRBV5-1 to TRBJ1-1, with 8 bases identical to TRBD1. This CDR3 is 15 amino acids long. The V gene's germline CDR1 is SGHRS and CDR2 YFSETQ. After removal of 3 bases from V and 5 bases from J, the junction contained 9 bases not matched to a gene. The CDR3 bases are TGCGCCAGCAGCTCCCAGGGGGCGCGGGGAACTGAAGCTTTCTTT. Translated: CASSSQGARGTEAFF.

This chain joins TRBV5-6 and TRBJ1-1; no clear D. V was pared by 4 bases and J by 4 bases, with 5 bases between. The CDR3 loop spans 11 amino acids. The germline V gene encodes CDR1 SGHDT and CDR2 YYEEEE. The CDR3 nucleotides read TGTGCCAGCAGCAACCTCACTGAAGCTTTCTTT. It codes for CASSNLTEAFF.

The rearrangement joins TRBV2 to TRBJ1-5; D is possibly TRBD1 (5 bases). With 6 bases removed from V and 4 bases from J, the gap between germline ends came to 13 bases. Per germline, CDR1 SNHLY and CDR2 FYNNEI. CDR3 length equals 14 residues. The CDR3 bases are TGTGCCAGCAGCCCAGGGACGGCAAATCAGCCCCAGCATTTT. This encodes CASSPGTANQPQHF. Combining the CDR3 with reference TRBV2 and TRBJ1-5 gives the whole variable domain EPEVTQTPSHQVTQMGQEVILRCVPISNHLYFYWYRQILGQKVEFLVSFYNNEISEKSEIFDDQFSVERPDGSNFTLKIRSTKLEDSAMYFCASSPGTANQPQHFGDGTRLSIL.

This clone was picked up a small number of times. Other DNA variants within this sample encode the same CDR3. This chain connects TRBV30 to TRBJ2-3; weak D call: TRBD2 (6 bases). Germline assignment: CDR1 GTSNPN and CDR2 SVGIG (reference sequence). V was shortened by 3 bases and J by 7 bases, with 11 bases between the two germline ends. CDR3 size: 12 residues. The CDR3 region is CAWSPRGYTQYF. In DNA form, the CDR3 reads TGTGCCTGGAGCCCGCGGGGCTATACGCAGTATTTT.

In this sample, this clone turned up a few times. V usage is TRBV6-5 and J usage is TRBJ1-1; D is unresolved. Trimming left V 7 bases short and J 1 base short, with 4 bases between. The germline gives CDR1 MNHEY, CDR2 SVGAGI. The CDR3 is made up of 11 amino acids. CDR3 nucleotide sequence: TGTGCCAGCATTAGGAACACTGAAGCTTTCTTT. Translation: CASIRNTEAFF.

This clone was detected only a few times. J is TRBJ1-1 and V is TRBV5-1; D is unclear. Germline V gene lookup returns CDR1 SGHRS and CDR2 YFSETQ. CDR3 length: 14 amino acids. Between the trimmed V and J ends, which lost 1 base and 1 base, there was a span of 8 bases. This chain's CDR3 is CASSLKPGNTEAFF. The CDR3 DNA reads as TGCGCCAGCAGCTTGAAGCCGGGGAACACTGAAGCTTTCTTT.

Written as DNA, the CDR3 is TGTGCCAGCAGCGAGGGGGCGACGGGATCTAGCTATGGCTACACCTTC. The encoded protein is CASSEGATGSSYGYTF. This chain links TRBV9 with TRBJ1-2; TRBD1 agrees at 7 bases. After removal of 3 bases from V and 4 bases from J, the junction contained 12 bases not matched to a gene. Looked up from germline, CDR1 is SGDLS and CDR2 is YYNGEE. There are 16 residues in the CDR3. The variable domain in full, completed from reference TRBV9 and TRBJ1-2, reads DSGVTQTPKHLITATGQRVTLRCSPRSGDLSVYWYQQSLDQGLQFLIQYYNGEERAKGNILERFSAQQFPDLHSELNLSSLELGDSALYFCASSEGATGSSYGYTFGSGTRLTVV.

This clone has a handful of counts. V is TRBV2 and J is TRBJ2-1; the D is unclear. Germline V CDR1 and CDR2: SNHLY, FYNNEI. This CDR3 spans 11 amino acids. Trimming took 11 bases from V and 7 from J, leaving 12 bases between them. Here the CDR3 reads CAGAEWNEQFF. The CDR3 DNA follows: TGTGCCGGCGCGGAGTGGAATGAGCAGTTCTTC.

The gene calls are TRBV7-2 and TRBJ1-2; D might be TRBD1 (6 bases). From germline, CDR1 is SGHTA and CDR2 FQGNSA. Trimming left V 5 bases short and J 0 bases short, with 16 bases between. CDR3 length: 16 residues. The DNA of the CDR3 is TGTGCCAGCAGCACCTATCTGGACAGTTCTAACTATGGCTACACCTTC. It yields the protein CASSTYLDSSNYGYTF.

As for this clone: This specimen includes other DNA sequences encoding the same CDR3. The chain is built from TRBV7-2 and TRBJ2-3, with TRBD1 matching over 8 bases. The CDR3 sequence is 14 residues long. CDR1 SGHTA and CDR2 FQGNSA come from the germline V gene. Trimming at V came to 5 bases and at J to 4 bases, leaving 5 bases not matched to a gene. CDR3 DNA sequence: TGTGCCAGCAGCCTGGACAGGGCAGCAGATACGCAGTATTTT. It codes for CASSLDRAADTQYF.

This chain joins TRBV6-5 and TRBJ2-1, with unresolved D. Trimming cost V 11 bases and J 2 bases, with 13 bases left between them. Looked up from germline, CDR1 is MNHEY and CDR2 is SVGAGI. The CDR3 consists of 13 residues. In DNA form, the CDR3 reads TGTGCCGCCCACACGGGTCCCTACAATGAGCAGTTCTTC. It is translated as CAAHTGPYNEQFF.

This clone has a count of ten or more. The chain is built from TRBV18 and TRBJ2-7; D ambiguous. This CDR3 spans 14 amino acids. Trimming shortened V by 3 bases and J by 1 base, and 10 bases separated the two germline ends. Per the germline V gene, CDR1 is KGHSH and CDR2 is LQKENI. The CDR3 DNA reads TGTGCCAGCTCACCCATCGGGTCTTCCTACGAGCAGTACTTC. Translation: CASSPIGSSYEQYF.

The chain carries TRBV7-2 and TRBJ2-5; TRBD2 is a possible D gene (6 bases). Germline V gene sequence: CDR1 SGHTA, CDR2 FQGNSA. The V and J ends lost 3 bases and 0 bases respectively, with 11 bases between them. The CDR3 is 15 amino acids. This CDR3 is CASSFSGGYQETQYF. The CDR3 DNA is TGTGCCAGCAGCTTTAGCGGAGGGTACCAAGAGACCCAGTACTTC. Based on the CDR3 plus reference TRBV7-2 and TRBJ2-5, the full variable domain is GAGVSQSPSNKVTEKGKDVELRCDPISGHTALYWYRQSLGQGLEFLIYFQGNSAPDKSGLPSDRFSAERTGGSVSTLTIQRTQQEDSAVYLCASSFSGGYQETQYFGPGTRLLVL.

In this sample, this clone turned up a few times. The V call is TRBV7-2, the J call TRBJ1-2; 9 bases agree with TRBD1. Losses at the gene ends were 3 bases for V and 6 bases for J; bases not matched to a gene: 8. The CDR3 is 15 amino acids. Germline lookup yields CDR1 SGHTA and CDR2 FQGNSA. The CDR3 sequence is CASSLAGGQGHGYTF. Here the CDR3 DNA reads TGTGCCAGCAGCTTGGCTGGGGGACAGGGACATGGCTACACCTTC.

This clone turned up a few times. This chain uses TRBV6-5 with TRBJ1-5, with D tentatively TRBD1 (6 bases). CDR3 size: 14 residues. The germline V gene encodes CDR1 MNHEY and CDR2 SVGAGI. Trimming stripped 7 bases from V and 1 base from J, with 11 bases between. CDR3 region: CASKSGASNQPQHF. The CDR3 nucleotides read TGTGCCAGCAAGTCAGGGGCGAGCAATCAGCCCCAGCATTTT.

The CDR3 DNA follows: TGTGCCACCAGCAGAGACAGGGGGGACACTGAAGCTTTCTTT. It specifies CATSRDRGDTEAFF. The rearrangement links TRBV15 to TRBJ1-1; 7 bases are a match to TRBD1. Germline V lookup: CDR1 LNHNV, CDR2 YYDKDF (reference sequence). Trimming took 0 bases from V and 3 from J; bases not matched to a gene: 1. CDR3 length equals 14 residues.

V gene TRBV2 combines with J gene TRBJ1-1; D is perhaps TRBD1 (5 bases). This CDR3 is 12 amino acids long. Germline V gene sequence: CDR1 SNHLY, CDR2 FYNNEI. Trimming cost V 5 bases and J 5 bases, with 9 bases left between them. The CDR3 here is CASSSGITEAFF. In DNA form, the CDR3 reads TGTGCCAGCAGTTCAGGGATAACTGAAGCTTTCTTT.

The chain links TRBV5-1 to TRBJ1-1; 8 bases line up with TRBD1. The CDR3 loop spans 14 amino acids. The germline gives CDR1 SGHRS, CDR2 YFSETQ. V was pared by 6 bases and J by 1 base, with 5 bases of the junction left unmatched. The CDR3 DNA sequence: TGCGCCAGCATAACCGGGACAGGGAACACTGAAGCTTTCTTT. This codes for CASITGTGNTEAFF.

At least ten counts were recorded for this clone. The chain uses TRBV7-9 and TRBJ1-4; D uncertain. Trimming left V 1 base short and J 5 bases short, with 8 bases between. CDR1 is SEHNR, CDR2 FQNEAQ, per germline (reference sequence). The CDR3 spans 14 residues. The CDR3: CASSLVGLNEKLFF. CDR3 DNA sequence: TGTGCCAGCAGCTTAGTAGGACTAAATGAAAAACTGTTTTTT.

This clone was seen only a few times. Compared with germline, one end of the junction differs, possibly owing to a read error. The rearrangement joins TRBV5-1 to TRBJ2-2, with D tentatively TRBD1 (6 bases). This CDR3 spans 13 amino acids. The germline V gene encodes CDR1 SGHRS and CDR2 YFSETQ. DNA of the CDR3: TGCGCCGGCAGACAACAGGGTTCCGGGGAGCTGTTTTTT. Its protein is CAGRQQGSGELFF. Full variable domain (outside the CDR3, taken from reference TRBV5-1 and TRBJ2-2): KAGVTQTPRYLIKTRGQQVTLSCSPISGHRSVSWYQQTPGQGLQFLFEYFSETQRNKGNFPGRFSGRQFSNSRSEMNVSTLELGDSALYLCAGRQQGSGELFFGEGSRLTVL.